This paragraph covers one T cell receptor beta chain sequence. Generated by immunoSEQ multiplex PCR, the TCRdb table keeps only in-frame clones and is missing some. The table includes under 200,000 clones, approximately 86% detected once. The CDR3 loop spans 16 amino acids. Germline V gene lookup returns CDR1 MNHEY and CDR2 SVGAGI. Losses at the gene ends were 2 bases for V and 3 bases for J; bases not matched to a gene: 5. The data stem from a study of blood T cell repertoires in COVID-19. The TCR sequence derives from a man between 65 and 80 years old with acute or convalescent COVID-19. The rearrangement uses TRBV6-5 and TRBJ2-1; 9 bases agree with TRBD2. Specimen: peripheral blood. CDR3 sequence reads: CASSYGREGGYNEQFF. The CDR3 DNA is TGTGCCAGCAGTTACGGGCGGGAGGGCGGCTACAATGAGCAGTTCTTC.